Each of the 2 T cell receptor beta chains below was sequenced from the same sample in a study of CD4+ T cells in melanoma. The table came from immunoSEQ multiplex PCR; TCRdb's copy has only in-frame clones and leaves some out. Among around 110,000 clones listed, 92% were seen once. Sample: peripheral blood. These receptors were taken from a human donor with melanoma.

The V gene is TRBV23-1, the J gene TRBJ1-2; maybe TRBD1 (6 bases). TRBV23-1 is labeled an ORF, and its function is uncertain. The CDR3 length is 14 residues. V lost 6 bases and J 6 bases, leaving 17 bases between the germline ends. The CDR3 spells CASSRTGTPDGYTF. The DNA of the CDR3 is TGCGCCAGCAGCCGAACCGGGACACCTGATGGCTACACCTTC.

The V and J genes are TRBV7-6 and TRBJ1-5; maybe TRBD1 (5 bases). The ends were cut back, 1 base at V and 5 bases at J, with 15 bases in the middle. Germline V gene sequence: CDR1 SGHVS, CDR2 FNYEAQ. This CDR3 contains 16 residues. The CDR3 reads CASSLGAMGVHQPQHF. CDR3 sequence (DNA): TGTGCCAGCAGCTTAGGTGCCATGGGGGTGCATCAGCCCCAGCATTTT.